A selection of T cell receptor beta chains follows, all from one sample in a study of blood T cell repertoires in COVID-19. Clones were sequenced by immunoSEQ multiplex PCR, and TCRdb holds only the in-frame ones, with some missing. The data hold about 310,000 clones, with roughly 87% observed a single time. Sequenced input: PBMCs or T cells enriched from blood (not recorded which). These receptors came from a young woman who had recovered from COVID-19. The CDR3 runs from the conserved cysteine through the conserved F or W. Fields, in order: J gene, CDR3 length, D gene, clone size, V gene, CDR3 protein, CDR3 DNA. D genes are given only for firm matches. A clone size is listed for some rows: how often the clone was seen (once, few, many), or a class if it is expanded.

>TRBJ2-3|14|-|few|TRBV11-3
CASSLSRGTDTQYF
TGTGCCAGCAGCTTATCGCGGGGCACAGATACGCAGTATTTT
>TRBJ1-5|15|TRBD1|once|TRBV9
CASSVAGGDNQPQHF
TGTGCCAGCAGCGTAGCAGGGGGCGACAATCAGCCCCAGCATTTT
>TRBJ1-6|15|-|once|TRBV20-1
CSASRAEGPNSPLHF
TGCAGTGCTAGTAGGGCGGAGGGGCCCAATTCACCCCTCCACTTT
>TRBJ2-5|14|-|-|TRBV19
CASSIIHGSGTQYF
TGTGCCAGTAGTATAATACACGGGAGCGGGACCCAGTACTTC
>TRBJ1-1|13|-|-|TRBV7-9
CASSPRQDTEAFF
TGTGCCAGCAGCCCCAGACAGGACACTGAAGCTTTCTTT
>TRBJ1-1|15|-|-|TRBV7-9
CASSLVGGSATEAFF
TGTGCCAGCAGCTTAGTGGGGGGTTCTGCCACTGAAGCTTTCTTT
>TRBJ2-2|16|TRBD1|-|TRBV19
CASSYPGQGPTGELFF
TGTGCCAGTAGCTATCCGGGACAGGGACCCACCGGGGAGCTGTTTTTT
>TRBJ1-6|12|-|many|TRBV5-4
CASSHRSSPLHF
TGTGCCAGCAGCCATAGGAGTTCACCCCTCCACTTT
>TRBJ1-5|10|-|-|TRBV5-5
CASTNQPQHF
TGTGCCAGCACTAATCAGCCCCAGCATTTT
>TRBJ2-5|14|-|-|TRBV14
CASSPEGVQVTQYF
TGTGCCAGCAGCCCCGAAGGGGTACAGGTGACCCAGTACTTC
>TRBJ1-1|11|-|-|TRBV20-1
CSAIQDYEAFF
TGCAGTGCTATCCAGGACTATGAAGCTTTCTTT
>TRBJ1-2|12|-|-|TRBV27
CASRRAPYGYTF
TGTGCCAGCAGACGAGCGCCCTATGGCTACACCTTC
>TRBJ2-5|17|TRBD2|many|TRBV24-1
CATSDLRGGRDQETQYF
TGTGCCACCAGTGATTTGAGGGGCGGGAGAGACCAAGAGACCCAGTACTTC
>TRBJ2-1|14|TRBD2|-|TRBV6-2/TRBV6-3
CASSGLAGVNEQFF
TGTGCCAGCAGTGGACTAGCGGGAGTGAATGAGCAGTTCTTC
>TRBJ1-4|15|-|-|TRBV5-6
CASTTRQTTNEKLFF
TGTGCCAGCACCACCCGACAGACAACTAATGAAAAACTGTTTTTT
>TRBJ2-3|18|-|-|TRBV5-3
CARSLGGSLAIEVDTQYF
TGTGCCAGAAGCTTGGGAGGTAGCTTAGCGATAGAGGTCGATACGCAGTATTTT
>TRBJ2-1|15|TRBD2|-|TRBV5-4
CASSLARAGDNEQFF
TGTGCCAGCAGCTTGGCTCGAGCGGGGGACAATGAGCAGTTCTTC
>TRBJ1-6|14|TRBD1|-|TRBV2
CASTELGGSSPLHF
TGTGCCAGCACTGAGTTAGGGGGCAGTTCACCCCTCCACTTT
>TRBJ1-5|16|-|-|TRBV5-6
CASSLGGGNSNQPQHF
TGTGCCAGCAGCTTGGGTGGGGGCAATAGCAATCAGCCCCAGCATTTT
>TRBJ2-3|16|TRBD2|-|TRBV4-2
CASSQETSGGVGTQYF
TGTGCCAGCAGCCAAGAGACTAGCGGGGGGGTGGGTACGCAGTATTTT
>TRBJ1-2|12|TRBD1|few|TRBV19
CASRQGGNGYTF
TGTGCCAGCAGACAGGGGGGTAATGGCTACACCTTC
>TRBJ1-4|15|-|-|TRBV7-9
CASSHQGPGNEKLFF
TGTGCCAGCAGCCACCAGGGTCCTGGGAATGAAAAACTGTTTTTT
>TRBJ2-3|16|-|-|TRBV18
CASSPRPRRSTDTQYF
TGTGCCAGCTCCCCTCGACCTCGGAGGAGCACAGATACGCAGTATTTT